The sequence of this TCR beta chain was determined in a study of control samples from healthy donors and cancer patients. The protocol was immunoSEQ multiplex PCR, while the TCRdb copy is restricted to in-frame clones and leaves out a portion. The sample records 150,000 or so clones, over 90% being singletons. Trimming shortened V by 2 bases and J by 0 bases, and 8 bases separated the two germline ends. Looked up from germline, CDR1 is MNHEY and CDR2 is SVGAGI. This CDR3 contains 15 residues. The chain has TRBV6-5 and TRBJ1-5; D is ambiguous. The source material was PBMCs. The source is a man aged 55 to 70 with colorectal cancer. The CDR3 sequence: CASSYEGGSNQPQHF. CDR3 bases: TGTGCCAGCAGTTACGAGGGCGGTAGCAATCAGCCCCAGCATTTT.